Listed below are T cell receptor beta chains from one sample, sequenced in a study of cytomegalovirus exposure and HLA in healthy donors. Libraries were prepared by immunoSEQ multiplex PCR; TCRdb keeps only in-frame clonotypes and omits some of them. The sample yields 130,000 to 150,000 clones, more than 70% seen once. Sequenced input: PBMCs. All receptors derive from a woman aged 45-65 years in good health and CMV-seronegative. Both conserved end residues are part of each CDR3. The order of the fields is clone size, J gene, V gene, D gene, CDR3 protein, CDR3 DNA. D genes are given only for firm matches. Clone size is shown for a subset of rows, as once, few, many or a class of expanded clone.

>-|TRBJ2-3|TRBV9|TRBD2
CASSVGLAGVAGGYSTDTQYF
TGTGCCAGCAGCGTAGGCCTAGCTGGGGTAGCGGGGGGATATAGCACAGATACGCAGTATTTT
>-|TRBJ1-4|TRBV5-5|-
CASSFRGRNEKLFF
TGTGCCAGCAGCTTCAGGGGACGGAATGAAAAACTGTTTTTT
>once|TRBJ1-1|TRBV19|-
CASTGGRTEAFF
TGTGCCAGTACCGGGGGGAGGACTGAAGCTTTCTTT
>-|TRBJ2-5|TRBV7-8|TRBD2
CASTSSGGAEETQYF
TGTGCCAGCACGAGTAGCGGGGGGGCGGAAGAGACCCAGTACTTC
>-|TRBJ1-5|TRBV6-5|-
CASSPRPGSNQPQHF
TGTGCCAGCAGCCCGCGGCCGGGGAGCAATCAGCCCCAGCATTTT
>-|TRBJ1-1|TRBV18|-
CASSQGVVPNTEAFF
TGTGCCAGCTCACAGGGGGTAGTTCCGAACACTGAAGCTTTCTTT
>-|TRBJ1-2|TRBV5-1|-
CASSLGEVYGYTF
TGCGCCAGCAGCCTGGGAGAAGTCTATGGCTACACCTTC
>-|TRBJ2-5|TRBV11-2|-
CASSRTRIGETQYF
TGTGCCAGCAGCCGAACTAGGATTGGAGAGACCCAGTACTTC
>-|TRBJ1-5|TRBV7-2|-
CASSLSFPGFFNQPQHF
TGTGCCAGCAGCTTAAGCTTCCCGGGATTCTTCAATCAGCCCCAGCATTTT
>-|TRBJ1-6|TRBV6-5|TRBD1
CASSRDRDNSPLHF
TGTGCCAGCAGTCGGGACAGGGATAATTCACCCCTCCACTTT
>-|TRBJ2-1|TRBV10-3|-
CAISGQAGNEQFF
TGTGCCATCAGTGGACAGGCTGGGAATGAGCAGTTCTTC
>-|TRBJ1-2|TRBV4-2|TRBD1
CASSIPGTGDPPPYGYTF
TGTGCCAGCAGCATTCCCGGGACAGGTGACCCTCCCCCCTATGGCTACACCTTC
>few|TRBJ2-1|TRBV7-2|-
CASSFSVNEQFF
TGTGCCAGCAGCTTCTCAGTGAATGAGCAGTTCTTC
>-|TRBJ1-1|TRBV28|-
CASSLVGKMNTEAFF
TGTGCCAGCAGTTTAGTCGGTAAGATGAACACTGAAGCTTTCTTT
>-|TRBJ1-5|TRBV19|-
CASTPTGTLAQPQHF
TGTGCCAGTACCCCCACAGGGACCTTGGCTCAGCCCCAGCATTTT
>-|TRBJ2-1|TRBV7-2|TRBD2
CASSSSGGRSDEQFF
TGTGCCAGCAGCTCTAGCGGGGGGAGGTCGGATGAGCAGTTCTTC
>-|TRBJ2-5|TRBV5-1|TRBD1
CASSLMAGGALVQETQYF
TGCGCCAGCAGCTTGATGGCAGGGGGCGCCTTAGTCCAAGAGACCCAGTACTTC
>-|TRBJ2-7|TRBV7-9|-
CAIVANSSYEQYF
TGTGCCATAGTAGCGAACAGCTCCTACGAGCAGTACTTC
>-|TRBJ1-2|TRBV28|-
CASSRPGTFGYTF
TGTGCCAGCAGCCGTCCCGGGACATTTGGCTACACCTTC
>-|TRBJ2-7|TRBV14|-
CASSHSGKTYEQYF
TGTGCCAGCAGCCACTCGGGAAAGACCTACGAGCAGTACTTC
>-|TRBJ2-3|TRBV9|TRBD2
CASSFGLAGKDTQYF
TGTGCCAGCAGCTTCGGACTAGCGGGGAAGGATACGCAGTATTTT
>-|TRBJ2-1|TRBV7-8|TRBD1
CASSSLRGSSYNEQFF
TGTGCCAGCAGCTCCCTCAGGGGGAGCTCCTACAATGAGCAGTTCTTC